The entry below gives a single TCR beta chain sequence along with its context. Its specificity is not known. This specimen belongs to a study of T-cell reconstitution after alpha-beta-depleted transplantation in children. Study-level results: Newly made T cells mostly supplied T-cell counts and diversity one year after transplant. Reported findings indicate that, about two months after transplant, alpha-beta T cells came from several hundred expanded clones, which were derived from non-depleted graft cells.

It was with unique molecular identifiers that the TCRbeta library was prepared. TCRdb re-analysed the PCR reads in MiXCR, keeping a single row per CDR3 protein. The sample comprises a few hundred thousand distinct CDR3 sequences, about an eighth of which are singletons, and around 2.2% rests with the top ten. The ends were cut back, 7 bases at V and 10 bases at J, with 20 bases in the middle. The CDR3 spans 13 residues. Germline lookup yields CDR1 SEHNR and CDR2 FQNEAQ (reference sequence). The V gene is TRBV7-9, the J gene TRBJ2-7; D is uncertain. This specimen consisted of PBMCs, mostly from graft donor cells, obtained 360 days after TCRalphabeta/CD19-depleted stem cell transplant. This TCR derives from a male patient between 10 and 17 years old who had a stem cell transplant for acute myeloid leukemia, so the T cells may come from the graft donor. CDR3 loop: CASTPNLNTNQYF. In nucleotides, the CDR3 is TGTGCCAGCACCCCCAATCTTAATACTAATCAGTACTTC.